These 26 T cell receptor beta chains originate from one sample sequenced in a study of cytomegalovirus exposure and HLA in healthy donors. Primers included in the PCR were 60 Vbeta and 13 Jbeta primers. The table came from immunoSEQ multiplex PCR; TCRdb's copy has only in-frame clones and leaves some out. The data contain roughly 100,000 clones, around 85% of them singletons. Input material: PBMCs. The receptors were gathered from a man in his 60s in good health and CMV-seronegative.

The rearrangement uses TRBV6-5 and TRBJ2-5, with 8 bases matching TRBD1. Germline loops: CDR1 MNHEY, CDR2 SVGAGI. V was clipped by 0 bases and J by 4 bases; unmatched bases: 1. The CDR3 extends over 14 amino acids. The CDR3 sequence is CASSYSGTGETQYF. Here the CDR3 DNA reads TGTGCCAGCAGTTACTCCGGGACAGGAGAGACCCAGTACTTC.

The chain uses TRBV4-2 and TRBJ1-2, with D possibly being TRBD1 (6 bases). This CDR3 comprises 16 residues. CDR1 is LGHNA, CDR2 YNFKEQ, per germline. V gave up 0 bases and J gave up 0 bases, with 11 bases separating them. CDR3 DNA sequence: TGTGCCAGCAGCCAAGATGACAGGACGGCTAACTATGGCTACACCTTC. This encodes CASSQDDRTANYGYTF.

Worth noting for this clone: This same CDR3 is encoded by further DNA sequences in the sample. The chain joins TRBV4-2 to TRBJ2-3; TRBD2 aligns across 16 bases. J lost 3 bases, V lost 3 bases, and 3 bases had no gene match. The CDR3 is 17 residues long. Per germline, CDR1 LGHNA and CDR2 YNFKEQ. CDR3 loop: CASSQGLAGGRTDTQYF. The CDR3 DNA is TGTGCCAGCAGCCAGGGACTAGCGGGGGGGAGGACAGATACGCAGTATTTT.

The table lists this clone with a count of one. The rearrangement links TRBV7-2 to TRBJ1-1; D gene uncertain. Trimming took off 2 bases at V and 6 bases at J, with 13 bases between the two ends. This CDR3 is 14 amino acids long. CDR1 and CDR2 (germline): SGHTA, FQGNSA. CDR3 bases: TGTGCCAGCAGCTTAATCCTATCCTCGGCTGAAGCTTTCTTT. The encoded protein is CASSLILSSAEAFF. Drawing the rest from reference TRBV7-2 and TRBJ1-1, the complete variable domain is GAGVSQSPSNKVTEKGKDVELRCDPISGHTALYWYRQSLGQGLEFLIYFQGNSAPDKSGLPSDRFSAERTGGSVSTLTIQRTQQEDSAVYLCASSLILSSAEAFFGQGTRLTVV.

This rearrangement joins TRBV7-8 to TRBJ2-5; D perhaps matches TRBD1 (6 bases). The CDR3 covers 15 residues. The germline V and J ends were trimmed by 1 base and 4 bases, with 13 bases remaining between them. Germline loops: CDR1 SGHVS, CDR2 FQNEAQ. The CDR3 sequence: CASSLVTQGRETQYF. The CDR3 DNA reads TGTGCCAGCAGCTTAGTAACACAGGGTCGAGAGACCCAGTACTTC.

The V and J genes are TRBV2 and TRBJ1-6; D unresolved. Trimming cost V 7 bases and J 7 bases, with 17 bases left between them. Germline V gene sequence: CDR1 SNHLY, CDR2 FYNNEI. The CDR3 extends over 15 amino acids. As DNA, the CDR3 is TGTGCCAGCAACCTGAGCGGGTTGGGAAATTCACCCCTCCACTTT. Its protein product is CASNLSGLGNSPLHF.

V gene TRBV5-1 combines with J gene TRBJ2-3; D remains ambiguous. Germline-derived CDR1 and CDR2 are SGHRS and YFSETQ. Trimming removed 4 bases from V and 4 bases from J, with 10 bases in between. The CDR3 loop spans 13 amino acids. The CDR3: CASSGDPSDTQYF. The CDR3 DNA is TGCGCCAGCAGCGGAGACCCGTCAGATACGCAGTATTTT.

This chain joins TRBV30 and TRBJ2-7; 10 nucleotides line up with TRBD1. Germline CDR1 is GTSNPN and CDR2 is SVGIG (reference sequence). This CDR3 contains 15 residues. With V trimmed by 0 bases and J by 5 bases, 7 bases remained unmatched. The CDR3: CAWSVPGQGRHEQYF. The DNA for the CDR3 is TGTGCCTGGAGTGTCCCGGGACAGGGGCGCCACGAGCAGTACTTC.

This clone was observed a single time. The genes are TRBV2 and TRBJ2-7, with 7 nucleotides matching TRBD1. The CDR3 is 12 residues long. Germline V gene data show CDR1 as SNHLY and CDR2 as FYNNEI. V shed 6 bases, J shed 7 bases, and the junction held 6 bases outside the gene matches. For the CDR3, the DNA is TGTGCCAGCAGACAGGGGATGGGGGAGCAGTACGTC. Translated: CASRQGMGEQYV.

This chain links TRBV29-1 with TRBJ2-1; 9 bases match TRBD1. Germline loops: CDR1 SQVTM, CDR2 ANQGSEA. Trimming removed 4 bases from V and 12 bases from J; junction bases left unmatched: 13. The CDR3 runs to 14 residues. The DNA for the CDR3 is TGCAGCGTTGTGGGGACAGGGTCCGTGCCGTGGCAGTTCTTC. It codes for CSVVGTGSVPWQFF.

The table lists this clone with a count of one. The rearrangement uses TRBV10-1 and TRBJ1-4; D not resolved. V lost 2 bases to trimming and J lost 5 bases, with 9 bases between them. The CDR3 totals 14 residues. Germline CDR1 reads WNHNN; CDR2 reads SYGVQD (reference sequence). The CDR3 sequence: CASSETAGNEKLFF. CDR3 coding DNA: TGCGCCAGCAGTGAGACCGCGGGGAATGAAAAACTGTTTTTT.

The chain has TRBV5-1 and TRBJ1-4, with no clear D. This CDR3 is built from 15 residues. The V and J ends lost 2 bases and 7 bases respectively, with 15 bases between them. Per germline, CDR1 SGHRS and CDR2 YFSETQ. The CDR3 here is CASSLDRVSGEKLFF. CDR3 coding DNA: TGCGCCAGCAGCTTAGACCGAGTGTCGGGTGAAAAACTGTTTTTT.

The V gene is TRBV15, the J gene TRBJ1-3; D is perhaps TRBD1 (6 bases). The V end lost 6 bases, the J end lost 0 bases, and 12 bases lay between the germline ends. Germline V lookup: CDR1 LNHNV, CDR2 YYDKDF (reference sequence). The CDR3 is 15 residues long. CDR3 residues: CATRPTGYSGNTIYF. DNA of the CDR3: TGTGCCACCAGGCCGACAGGTTACTCTGGAAACACCATATATTTT.

The V gene is TRBV7-9, the J gene TRBJ2-3, with a possible D match to TRBD2 (5 bases). This CDR3 is built from 16 residues. Germline V gives CDR1 SEHNR, CDR2 FQNEAQ (reference sequence). Deletions cut 3 bases from V and 0 bases from J, with 13 bases between. The CDR3 DNA follows: TGTGCCAGCAGCTTGCGATTGGGGAGTAGCACAGATACGCAGTATTTT. Translation: CASSLRLGSSTDTQYF.

The V and J genes are TRBV29-1 and TRBJ2-6; D is undetermined. The CDR3 sequence is 14 residues long. Trimming shortened V by 3 bases and J by 2 bases, and 8 bases separated the two germline ends. The germline V gene encodes CDR1 SQVTM and CDR2 ANQGSEA. The CDR3 is CSVDLLTGANVLTF. The CDR3 region has the DNA TGCAGCGTTGATCTTCTAACTGGGGCCAACGTCCTGACTTTC.

The chain is built from TRBV2 and TRBJ2-7; 10 bases line up with TRBD1. Germline CDR1 is SNHLY and CDR2 is FYNNEI. J gave up 6 bases and V 6 bases, and 5 bases lay outside the gene matches. The CDR3 length is 13 residues. CDR3 amino acids: CASRGDRGREQYV. The CDR3 nucleotides are TGTGCCAGCAGGGGGGACAGGGGTCGCGAGCAGTACGTC.

The chain joins TRBV2 to TRBJ1-1, with TRBD1 identical over 8 bases. The V gene end was trimmed by 6 bases and the J gene end by 1 base; junction bases not matched to a gene: 4. The CDR3 has 14 amino acids. Per the germline V gene, CDR1 is SNHLY and CDR2 is FYNNEI. CDR3: CASSRTGSNTEAFF. The DNA of the CDR3 is TGTGCCAGCAGCCGGACAGGGTCGAACACTGAAGCTTTCTTT.

V is TRBV6-1 and J is TRBJ2-5; 8 bases are a match to TRBD2. This CDR3 comprises 14 residues. Trimming removed 6 bases from V and 1 base from J; junction bases left unmatched: 4. Germline V gene lookup returns CDR1 MNHNS and CDR2 SASEGT. CDR3 sequence reads: CASSGGGPQETQYF. The DNA for the CDR3 is TGTGCCAGCAGCGGGGGGGGTCCCCAAGAGACCCAGTACTTC.

This clone was detected only a few times. DNA for the CDR3: TGTGCCAGTAGTCTACAGGGGTTGGGAAATAATTCACCCCTCCACTTT. It is translated as CASSLQGLGNNSPLHF. This chain uses TRBV19 with TRBJ1-6; 7 nucleotides align to TRBD1. CDR1 LNHDA and CDR2 SQIVND come from the germline V gene (reference sequence). After removal of 5 bases from V and 5 bases from J, the junction contained 9 bases not matched to a gene. This CDR3 is built from 16 residues.

This chain uses TRBV30 with TRBJ2-7, with D possibly matching TRBD2 (5 bases). In germline, CDR1 is GTSNPN, CDR2 SVGIG (reference sequence). Trimming cost V 2 bases and J 6 bases, with 14 bases left between them. The CDR3 length is 13 residues. The CDR3 reads CAWSTLGAAEQYF. The CDR3 DNA sequence: TGTGCCTGGAGTACCCTGGGAGCAGCCGAGCAGTACTTC. Filled out from reference TRBV30 and TRBJ2-7, the complete variable domain reads SQTIHQWPATLVQPVGSPLSLECTVEGTSNPNLYWYRQAAGRGLQLLFYSVGIGQISSEVPQNLSASRPQDRQFILSSKKLLLSDSGFYLCAWSTLGAAEQYFGPGTRLTVT.

This chain joins TRBV19 and TRBJ1-1; the D is unclear. There are 11 residues in the CDR3. The germline V gene has CDR1 LNHDA and CDR2 SQIVND (reference sequence). V was clipped by 10 bases and J by 1 base, with 7 bases between them. CDR3 loop: CAIRENTEAFF. CDR3 DNA: TGTGCCATCCGAGAGAACACTGAAGCTTTCTTT.

Concerning this clone: The sample has other DNA sequences that encode this CDR3 too. J is TRBJ2-6 and V is TRBV6-5, with D possibly TRBD2 on 5 matching bases. The CDR3 sequence is 15 residues long. V was shortened by 5 bases and J by 0 bases, with 8 bases between the two germline ends. The V gene's germline CDR1 is MNHEY and CDR2 SVGAGI. The CDR3 nucleotides read TGTGCCAGCAGTCACCGGGACTCTGGGGCCAACGTCCTGACTTTC. Translated: CASSHRDSGANVLTF.

The chain employs TRBV19 and TRBJ2-7, with D possibly matching TRBD1 (6 bases). The CDR3 spans 15 residues. Germline CDR1 LNHDA, CDR2 SQIVND (reference sequence). Between the trimmed V and J ends, which lost 5 bases and 1 base, there was a span of 15 bases. The chain's CDR3 is CASSWAGTTSYEQYF. The CDR3 nucleotides read TGTGCCAGTAGTTGGGCCGGGACAACTTCCTACGAGCAGTACTTC. Complete variable domain (other parts from reference TRBV19 and TRBJ2-7): DGGITQSPKYLFRKEGQNVTLSCEQNLNHDAMYWYRQDPGQGLRLIYYSQIVNDFQKGDIAEGYSVSREKKESFPLTVTSAQKNPTAFYLCASSWAGTTSYEQYFGPGTRLTVT.

This clone was seen a handful of times. This chain links TRBV18 with TRBJ2-3; no firm D call. The ends were cut back, 6 bases at V and 2 bases at J, with 21 bases in the middle. The CDR3 is 17 amino acids. Germline CDR1 KGHSH, CDR2 LQKENI. CDR3 in amino acids: CASSQTYDSPATDTQYF. In DNA form, the CDR3 reads TGTGCCAGCTCCCAAACCTACGACTCGCCGGCCACAGATACGCAGTATTTT. Complete variable domain (other parts from reference TRBV18 and TRBJ2-3): NAGVMQNPRHLVRRRGQEARLRCSPMKGHSHVYWYRQLPEEGLKFMVYLQKENIIDESGMPKERFSAEFPKEGPSILRIQQVVRGDSAAYFCASSQTYDSPATDTQYFGPGTRLTVL.

V is TRBV5-1 and J is TRBJ1-1; D gene unclear. The CDR3 consists of 15 residues. The germline V gene has CDR1 SGHRS and CDR2 YFSETQ. V lost 4 bases to trimming and J lost 1 base, with 14 bases between them. DNA of the CDR3: TGCGCCAGCAGCAATCGTCCCGCGGGGAACACTGAAGCTTTCTTT. As protein: CASSNRPAGNTEAFF.

This sequence joins TRBV10-1 and TRBJ1-1; D not resolved. The CDR3 totals 20 residues. Germline-derived CDR1 and CDR2 are WNHNN and SYGVQD (reference sequence). V was trimmed by 2 bases and J by 3 bases, leaving 28 bases between them. The CDR3 sequence: CASSEGRVVGSPLWDTEAFF. CDR3 sequence (DNA): TGCGCCAGCAGTGAGGGGAGGGTAGTAGGGTCCCCCTTGTGGGACACTGAAGCTTTCTTT.